These 21 T cell receptor beta chains were all obtained from the same sample, sequenced in a study of blood T cell repertoires in COVID-19. The protocol was immunoSEQ multiplex PCR, while the TCRdb copy is restricted to in-frame clones and leaves out a portion. The sample yields approximately 97,000 clones, roughly 86% seen once. The sample was peripheral blood. These receptors all come from a man between 35 and 55 years old with active or convalescent COVID-19.

The genes are TRBV9 and TRBJ1-4; 7 positions agree with TRBD1. Looked up from germline, CDR1 is SGDLS and CDR2 is YYNGEE. The trim removed 5 bases at V and 7 bases at J, leaving 8 bases unmatched. This CDR3 spans 14 amino acids. DNA for the CDR3: TGTGCCAGCAGTCAGACAGGGTTAGGTGAAAAACTGTTTTTT. Protein: CASSQTGLGEKLFF.

This clone has just one count. V and J are TRBV3-1 (or the pseudogene TRBV3-2) and TRBJ1-2; D might be TRBD1 (5 bases). Germline V gene lookup returns CDR1 LGHDT and CDR2 YNNKEL (reference sequence). V lost 1 base, J lost 7 bases, and 7 bases lay in between. The CDR3 consists of 12 residues. The CDR3 nucleotides are TGTGCCAGCAGCCAAGGGGGGGTTGGCTACACCTTC. Translation gives CASSQGGVGYTF.

This clone was detected once. This chain connects TRBV5-1 to TRBJ1-1; D is possibly TRBD1 (5 bases). The CDR3 sequence is 18 residues long. V was pared by 1 base and J by 4 bases, with 23 bases between. CDR1 is SGHRS, CDR2 YFSETQ, per germline. DNA for the CDR3: TGCGCCAGCAGCTTGAAGTCCGGGGGGTTAGGCGTTTTCACTGAAGCTTTCTTT. Translating it yields CASSLKSGGLGVFTEAFF.

V is TRBV5-1 and J is TRBJ2-3; TRBD2 is a possible D gene (7 bases). The V end was cut by 9 bases, the J end by 0 bases, with 14 bases between. The CDR3 length is 14 residues. Per the germline V gene, CDR1 is SGHRS and CDR2 is YFSETQ. The CDR3 sequence is CATMGGASTDTQYF. CDR3 nucleotides: TGCGCCACCATGGGGGGGGCCAGCACAGATACGCAGTATTTT.

The rearrangement uses TRBV7-2 and TRBJ1-4, with no clear D. Trimming removed 2 bases at V and 4 bases at J, with 8 bases between. Germline V gene lookup returns CDR1 SGHTA and CDR2 FQGNSA. The CDR3 has 14 residues. The CDR3 is CASSLSLSNEKLFF. CDR3 DNA sequence: TGTGCCAGCAGCTTATCGCTTAGTAATGAAAAACTGTTTTTT.

The chain carries TRBV7-9 and TRBJ2-2; 11 bases are a match to TRBD2. The CDR3 is made up of 16 amino acids. Germline values: CDR1 SEHNR, CDR2 FQNEAQ (reference sequence). J was trimmed by 5 bases and V by 5 bases; bases with no gene match: 7. DNA of the CDR3: TGTGCCAGCAGCCTTAGCGGGGGGGCCCGAACCGGGGAGCTGTTTTTT. Its translation is CASSLSGGARTGELFF.

The genes are TRBV10-3 and TRBJ2-7; 11 nucleotides match TRBD1. V was clipped by 7 bases and J by 5 bases; unmatched bases: 7. Germline CDR1 reads ENHRY; CDR2 reads SYGVKD. The CDR3 is 14 amino acids. The DNA for the CDR3 is TGTGCCATCAAGCCGGGACAGGGGGTCGACGAGCAGTACTTC. This encodes CAIKPGQGVDEQYF.

The V call is TRBV7-2, the J call TRBJ2-1; D might be TRBD2 (5 bases). The V end lost 6 bases, the J end lost 2 bases, and 8 bases lay between the germline ends. Germline values: CDR1 SGHTA, CDR2 FQGNSA. This CDR3 spans 13 amino acids. The CDR3 here is CASSSAPYNEQFF. The CDR3 DNA sequence: TGTGCCAGCAGTAGCGCACCCTACAATGAGCAGTTCTTC.

With regard to this clone: The sample has other DNA sequences that encode this CDR3 too. This chain links TRBV18 with TRBJ1-1; D not resolved. CDR1 is KGHSH and CDR2 is LQKENI in the germline V gene. The CDR3 runs 14 residues. Deletions cut 6 bases from V and 0 bases from J, with 11 bases between. CDR3 in DNA: TGTGCCAGCTCCCCCGGACTCATGAACACTGAAGCTTTCTTT. Protein product: CASSPGLMNTEAFF.

This clone was seen just once. This chain links TRBV9 with TRBJ2-3; 7 bases align to TRBD1. Germline V gives CDR1 SGDLS, CDR2 YYNGEE. Germline trimming cut 3 bases from V and 2 bases from J; bases unmatched to any gene: 6. The CDR3 spans 15 residues. The CDR3 region is CASSDTGVLTDTQYF. The CDR3 bases are TGTGCCAGCAGCGATACAGGGGTCCTCACAGATACGCAGTATTTT.

The chain carries TRBV15 and TRBJ2-1; no reliable D call. The V gene's germline CDR1 is LNHNV and CDR2 YYDKDF (reference sequence). This CDR3 spans 15 amino acids. Trimming removed 2 bases from V and 0 bases from J, with 8 bases in between. In DNA form, the CDR3 reads TGTGCCACCAGCAGAAACCGAGGCTCCTACAATGAGCAGTTCTTC. Protein: CATSRNRGSYNEQFF.

The V and J genes are TRBV5-1 and TRBJ2-7; tentative D call: TRBD2 (6 bases). Trimming shortened V by 5 bases and J by 3 bases, and 12 bases separated the two germline ends. CDR1 SGHRS and CDR2 YFSETQ come from the germline V gene. The CDR3 totals 13 residues. The CDR3 DNA reads as TGCGCCAGCAGTTCCGGGGGATACTACGAGCAGTACTTC. This codes for CASSSGGYYEQYF. Drawing the rest from reference TRBV5-1 and TRBJ2-7, the complete variable domain is KAGVTQTPRYLIKTRGQQVTLSCSPISGHRSVSWYQQTPGQGLQFLFEYFSETQRNKGNFPGRFSGRQFSNSRSEMNVSTLELGDSALYLCASSSGGYYEQYFGPGTRLTVT.

The V call is TRBV5-1, the J call TRBJ2-2; 10 positions match TRBD2. The germline V gene has CDR1 SGHRS and CDR2 YFSETQ. This CDR3 has 15 amino acids. After removal of 4 bases from V and 4 bases from J, the junction contained 4 bases not matched to a gene. The CDR3 loop is CASSALAGGTGELFF. CDR3 bases: TGCGCCAGCAGCGCCTTAGCGGGGGGCACCGGGGAGCTGTTTTTT.

The chain is built from TRBV19 and TRBJ1-1; D call uncertain. CDR1 and CDR2 (germline): LNHDA, SQIVND (reference sequence). V was shortened by 3 bases and J by 8 bases, with 10 bases between the two germline ends. The CDR3 runs to 12 residues. CDR3 region: CASSIRGNEAFF. The CDR3 bases are TGTGCCAGTAGTATTCGAGGAAACGAAGCTTTCTTT. Combining the CDR3 with reference TRBV19 and TRBJ1-1 gives the whole variable domain DGGITQSPKYLFRKEGQNVTLSCEQNLNHDAMYWYRQDPGQGLRLIYYSQIVNDFQKGDIAEGYSVSREKKESFPLTVTSAQKNPTAFYLCASSIRGNEAFFGQGTRLTVV.

The V and J genes are TRBV29-1 and TRBJ2-1, with D possibly TRBD2 on 6 matching bases. The CDR3 covers 16 residues. The V and J ends lost 3 bases and 1 base respectively, with 16 bases between them. Per germline, CDR1 SQVTM and CDR2 ANQGSEA. The CDR3 loop is CSVDYTKAGSYNEQFF. The CDR3 DNA is TGCAGCGTTGATTACACAAAGGCGGGGTCCTACAATGAGCAGTTCTTC.

The chain combines TRBV7-2 with TRBJ2-7; D is unclear. The CDR3 is 13 residues long. The V gene lost 1 base and the J gene lost 7 bases, with 11 bases spanning the gap. Germline CDR1 reads SGHTA; CDR2 reads FQGNSA. The CDR3 nucleotides are TGTGCCAGCAGCTTAGGACAACCTGGGGAGCAGTACTTC. Protein sequence: CASSLGQPGEQYF.

This clone has more than one count but fewer than ten. The CDR3 nucleotides read TGTGCCAGCAGCTTACGTCGGGGGGCTGGAAACACCATATATTTT. It yields the protein CASSLRRGAGNTIYF. The genes are TRBV13 and TRBJ1-3, with a possible D match to TRBD1 (5 bases). CDR1 and CDR2 (germline): PRHDT, FYEKMQ (reference sequence). The CDR3 runs 15 residues. Trimming left V 2 bases short and J 2 bases short, with 10 bases between.

The chain combines TRBV15 with TRBJ1-1, with TRBD1 identical over 8 bases. Per germline, CDR1 LNHNV and CDR2 YYDKDF (reference sequence). The junction had 8 bases not matched to a gene; V was cut back by 4 bases and J by 4 bases. CDR3 length: 15 residues. The CDR3 DNA follows: TGTGCCACCAGCAACCAGTGGGACAGGATCACTGAAGCTTTCTTT. It specifies CATSNQWDRITEAFF.

CDR3 loop: CASSQLQGAGSPLHF. CDR3 DNA sequence: TGTGCCAGCAGCCAACTACAGGGGGCTGGATCACCCCTCCACTTT. The chain recombines TRBV3-1 (or the pseudogene TRBV3-2) with TRBJ1-6, with TRBD1 matching over 9 bases. Germline V gene lookup returns CDR1 LGHDT and CDR2 YNNKEL (reference sequence). The junction had 6 bases not matched to a gene; V was cut back by 2 bases and J by 10 bases. This CDR3 has 15 residues.

The rearrangement links TRBV5-5 to TRBJ1-4, with D possibly TRBD1 on 5 matching bases. This CDR3 contains 15 residues. Between the trimmed V and J ends, which lost 6 bases and 3 bases, there was a span of 15 bases. The germline CDR1 and CDR2 sequences are SGHKS and YYEKEE (reference sequence). CDR3 residues: CASTEPGVPNEKLFF. CDR3 sequence (DNA): TGTGCCAGCACCGAACCGGGGGTACCTAATGAAAAACTGTTTTTT.

This chain connects TRBV15 to TRBJ1-4; a weak D match, TRBD1 (6 bases). Germline V gives CDR1 LNHNV, CDR2 YYDKDF (reference sequence). Trimming removed 0 bases from V and 5 bases from J, with 10 bases in between. CDR3 length: 15 residues. This CDR3 reads CATSRDGGANEKLFF. In DNA form, the CDR3 reads TGTGCCACCAGCAGAGATGGGGGGGCGAATGAAAAACTGTTTTTT.